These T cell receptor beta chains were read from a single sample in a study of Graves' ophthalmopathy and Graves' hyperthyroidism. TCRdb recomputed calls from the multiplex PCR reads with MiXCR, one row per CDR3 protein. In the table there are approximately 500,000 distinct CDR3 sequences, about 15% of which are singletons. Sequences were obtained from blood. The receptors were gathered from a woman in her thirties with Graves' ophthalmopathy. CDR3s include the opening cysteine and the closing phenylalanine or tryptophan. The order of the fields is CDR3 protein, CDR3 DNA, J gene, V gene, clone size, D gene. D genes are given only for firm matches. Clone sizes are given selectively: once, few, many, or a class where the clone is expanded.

CDR3 protein: CASSLGLTTNQPQHF
CDR3 DNA: TGTGCCAGCAGCTTAGGTCTTACGACTAACCAGCCCCAGCATTTT
J gene: TRBJ1-5
V gene: TRBV11-2
clone size: many
D gene: .

CDR3 protein: CSASGSNQPQHF
CDR3 DNA: TGCAGTGCATCAGGGAGCAATCAGCCCCAGCATTTT
J gene: TRBJ1-5
V gene: TRBV20-1
clone size: many
D gene: .

CDR3 protein: CATSRTRNSPLHF
CDR3 DNA: TGTGCCACCAGCAGGACACGAAATTCACCCCTCCACTTT
J gene: TRBJ1-6
V gene: TRBV15
clone size: .
D gene: .

CDR3 protein: CASSYSRGAYTF
CDR3 DNA: TGTGCCAGCAGTTACTCGAGGGGTGCCTACACCTTC
J gene: TRBJ1-2
V gene: TRBV6-5
clone size: many
D gene: .

CDR3 protein: CASTPGAYTEAFF
CDR3 DNA: TGTGCCAGCACTCCCGGGGCTTACACTGAAGCTTTCTTT
J gene: TRBJ1-1
V gene: TRBV12-3/TRBV12-4
clone size: many
D gene: .

CDR3 protein: CASSQKTYGYTF
CDR3 DNA: TGTGCCAGCAGCCAAAAGACCTATGGCTACACCTTC
J gene: TRBJ1-2
V gene: TRBV7-2
clone size: many
D gene: .

CDR3 protein: CSVSKDSYEQYF
CDR3 DNA: TGCAGCGTTAGTAAAGACTCCTACGAGCAGTACTTC
J gene: TRBJ2-7
V gene: TRBV29-1
clone size: many
D gene: .

CDR3 protein: CSVGVSANTEAFF
CDR3 DNA: TGCAGCGTTGGGGTGTCCGCGAACACTGAAGCTTTCTTT
J gene: TRBJ1-1
V gene: TRBV29-1
clone size: many
D gene: .

CDR3 protein: CASSSSGVSYEQYF
CDR3 DNA: TGTGCCAGCAGCTCCTCGGGGGTCTCATACGAGCAGTACTTC
J gene: TRBJ2-7
V gene: TRBV6-5
clone size: few
D gene: .

CDR3 protein: CASRTGLDPYEQYF
CDR3 DNA: TGTGCCAGCAGGACGGGACTAGATCCCTACGAGCAGTACTTC
J gene: TRBJ2-7
V gene: TRBV6-4
clone size: many
D gene: TRBD2

CDR3 protein: CASSSRQTEIYGYTF
CDR3 DNA: TGTGCCAGCAGCTCCCGCCAGACGGAAATCTATGGCTACACCTTC
J gene: TRBJ1-2
V gene: TRBV7-9
clone size: .
D gene: .

CDR3 protein: CASSEAEKGYNEQFF
CDR3 DNA: TGTGCCAGCAGTGAAGCAGAGAAGGGTTACAATGAGCAGTTCTTC
J gene: TRBJ2-1
V gene: TRBV6-1
clone size: few
D gene: .

CDR3 protein: CASGNYEQYF
CDR3 DNA: TGTGCCAGCGGTAACTACGAGCAGTACTTC
J gene: TRBJ2-7
V gene: TRBV12-3/TRBV12-4
clone size: many
D gene: .

CDR3 protein: CASSLLSRSGNQETQYF
CDR3 DNA: TGCGCCAGCAGCTTGTTGTCGCGGAGTGGGAACCAAGAGACCCAGTACTTC
J gene: TRBJ2-5
V gene: TRBV5-1
clone size: many
D gene: .

CDR3 protein: CASSEVGEETQYF
CDR3 DNA: TGTGCCAGCAGTGAAGTAGGGGAAGAGACCCAGTACTTC
J gene: TRBJ2-5
V gene: TRBV6-1
clone size: many
D gene: .

CDR3 protein: CASRGGGYFRDYGYTF
CDR3 DNA: TGTGCCAGCAGAGGGGGTGGATACTTTAGGGACTATGGCTACACCTTC
J gene: TRBJ1-2
V gene: TRBV6-1
clone size: many
D gene: .

CDR3 protein: CASSLGGLGTEAFF
CDR3 DNA: TGTGCCAGCAGTTTGGGCGGTCTGGGCACTGAAGCTTTCTTT
J gene: TRBJ1-1
V gene: TRBV12-3/TRBV12-4
clone size: many
D gene: .

CDR3 protein: CASIFGLNIEAFF
CDR3 DNA: TGTGCCAGCATTTTCGGACTCAACATTGAAGCTTTCTTT
J gene: TRBJ1-1
V gene: TRBV12-3/TRBV12-4
clone size: .
D gene: .

CDR3 protein: CSADRLAGQETQYF
CDR3 DNA: TGCAGTGCTGACCGCCTAGCGGGACAAGAGACCCAGTACTTC
J gene: TRBJ2-5
V gene: TRBV20-1
clone size: many
D gene: TRBD2

CDR3 protein: CASSQDPGGPQHYF
CDR3 DNA: TGCGCCAGCAGCCAAGATCCGGGAGGGCCTCAGCATTACTTC
J gene: TRBJ2-7
V gene: TRBV4-1
clone size: .
D gene: TRBD2

CDR3 protein: CASRQGGSNTEAFF
CDR3 DNA: TGTGCCAGCAGACAGGGGGGCTCGAACACTGAAGCTTTCTTT
J gene: TRBJ1-1
V gene: TRBV3-1
clone size: few
D gene: TRBD1

CDR3 protein: CASTDRGAGYTF
CDR3 DNA: TGTGCCAGCACGGACAGGGGTGCTGGCTACACCTTC
J gene: TRBJ1-2
V gene: TRBV12-3/TRBV12-4
clone size: many
D gene: TRBD1

CDR3 protein: CASSFGKTSGTYEQYF
CDR3 DNA: TGTGCCAGCAGCTTCGGCAAGACTAGCGGGACCTACGAGCAGTACTTC
J gene: TRBJ2-7
V gene: TRBV11-1
clone size: many
D gene: TRBD2

CDR3 protein: CSAPRDRSMLAKNIQYF
CDR3 DNA: TGCAGTGCCCCCCGGGACAGGTCGATGTTAGCCAAAAACATTCAGTACTTC
J gene: TRBJ2-4
V gene: TRBV20-1
clone size: .
D gene: TRBD1

CDR3 protein: CASLDRGAKNIQYF
CDR3 DNA: TGTGCCAGCTTGGACAGGGGAGCCAAAAACATTCAGTACTTC
J gene: TRBJ2-4
V gene: TRBV2
clone size: many
D gene: TRBD1

CDR3 protein: CASSRTGGLGYTF
CDR3 DNA: TGTGCCAGCAGCCGAACAGGGGGACTTGGCTACACCTTC
J gene: TRBJ1-2
V gene: TRBV6-1
clone size: many
D gene: TRBD1

CDR3 protein: CATSDSQGAGGNQPQHF
CDR3 DNA: TGTGCCACCAGTGATTCACAGGGGGCTGGAGGCAATCAGCCCCAGCATTTT
J gene: TRBJ1-5
V gene: TRBV24-1
clone size: many
D gene: TRBD1

CDR3 protein: CASSSRQGFEAFF
CDR3 DNA: TGTGCCAGTAGTAGTCGACAGGGGTTTGAAGCTTTCTTT
J gene: TRBJ1-1
V gene: TRBV19
clone size: many
D gene: TRBD1

CDR3 protein: CASSSLRSSVETQYF
CDR3 DNA: TGTGCCAGCAGTTCGCTGCGGTCTTCCGTAGAGACCCAGTACTTC
J gene: TRBJ2-5
V gene: TRBV28
clone size: few
D gene: .